A selection of T cell receptor beta chains follows, all from one sample in a study of T cells after yellow fever vaccination. TCRdb reanalysed the 5' RACE reads using MiXCR and keeps one entry per CDR3 protein. The sample lists approximately 580,000 distinct CDR3 sequences, about 15% occurring once. The source was PBMCs, collected about 5 days after the first yellow fever vaccination. The receptors originated from a man between 18 and 35 years old who received the YFV17D yellow fever vaccine. CDR3s include the opening cysteine and the closing phenylalanine or tryptophan. The D gene is left open where the match is weak. Clone size is given for some rows only: seen once, a few or many times, or a class if the clone is expanded.

TRBV19	TRBJ2-5	.	.	TGTGCCAGTAGTATGAACTCTCAAGAGACCCAGTACTTC	CASSMNSQETQYF
TRBV25-1	TRBJ2-2	.	few	TGTGCCAGCAGCCGGGGGGCCCGGGGCGGGGAGCTGTTTTTT	CASSRGARGGELFF
TRBV2	TRBJ2-3	TRBD2	.	TGTGCCAGAGCGGGGACTAGCGGGGGGATGGCGGATACGCAGTATTTT	CARAGTSGGMADTQYF
TRBV5-1	TRBJ1-6	.	few	TGCGCCAGCAGCTTGAATGTGGGGCAGCCCCTCCACTTT	CASSLNVGQPLHF
TRBV12-3/TRBV12-4	TRBJ1-1	.	few	TGTGCCAGCAGTCCCGTGGTACAGGGTACTGAAGCTTTCTTT	CASSPVVQGTEAFF
TRBV7-8	TRBJ1-2	.	.	TGTGCCAGCAGCTTAGTATTTGGGAGGTCCCATAACTATGGCTACACCTTC	CASSLVFGRSHNYGYTF
TRBV5-4	TRBJ2-3	TRBD2	few	TGTGCCAGCAGCGACCCTAGCGGGGGGGCAGATAGAGATACGCAGTATTTT	CASSDPSGGADRDTQYF
TRBV9	TRBJ1-3	TRBD1	few	TGTGCCAGCAGCGTAACACCGGGACAGTTCCCTGGAAACACCATATATTTT	CASSVTPGQFPGNTIYF
TRBV9	TRBJ1-6	.	.	TGTGCCAGCAGCGAGGAGCCCTCAAGGCGATCACCCCTCCACTTT	CASSEEPSRRSPLHF
TRBV28	TRBJ2-3	TRBD1	.	TGTGCCAGCCTAGACAGGGGGACTAGCACAGATACGCAGTATTTT	CASLDRGTSTDTQYF
TRBV9	TRBJ2-5	.	.	TGTGCCAGCAGCGTAGCGGCTCAAGAGACCCAGTACTTC	CASSVAAQETQYF
TRBV29-1	TRBJ2-1	TRBD2	few	TGCAGCGTTTCCGGGACTAGCGGGGGTGGGCCCCTCAATGAGCAGTTCTTC	CSVSGTSGGGPLNEQFF